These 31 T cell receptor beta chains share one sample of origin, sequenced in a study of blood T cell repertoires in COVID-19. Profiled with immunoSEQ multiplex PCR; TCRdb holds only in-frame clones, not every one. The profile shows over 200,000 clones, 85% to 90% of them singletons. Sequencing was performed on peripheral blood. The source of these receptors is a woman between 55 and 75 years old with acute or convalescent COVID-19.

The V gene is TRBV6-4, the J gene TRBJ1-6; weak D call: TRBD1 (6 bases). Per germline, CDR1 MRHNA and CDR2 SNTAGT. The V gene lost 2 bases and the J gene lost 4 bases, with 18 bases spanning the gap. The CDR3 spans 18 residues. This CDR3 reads CASSDRTVQIGYNSPLHF. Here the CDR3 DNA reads TGTGCCAGCAGTGACAGGACAGTCCAAATTGGATATAATTCACCCCTCCACTTT.

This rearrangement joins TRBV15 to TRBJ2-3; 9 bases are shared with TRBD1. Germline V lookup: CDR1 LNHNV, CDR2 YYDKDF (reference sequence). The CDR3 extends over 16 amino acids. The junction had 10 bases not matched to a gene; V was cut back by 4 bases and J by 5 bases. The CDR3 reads CATSKGQGSVRDTQYF. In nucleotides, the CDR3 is TGTGCCACCAGCAAGGGACAGGGATCGGTTAGAGATACGCAGTATTTT.

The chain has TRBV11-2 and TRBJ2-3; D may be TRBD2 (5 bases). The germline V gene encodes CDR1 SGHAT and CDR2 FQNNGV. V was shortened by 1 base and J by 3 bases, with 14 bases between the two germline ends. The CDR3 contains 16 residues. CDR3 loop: CASSLVVAAGTDTQYF. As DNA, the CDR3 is TGTGCCAGCAGCTTAGTTGTGGCGGCGGGTACAGATACGCAGTATTTT.

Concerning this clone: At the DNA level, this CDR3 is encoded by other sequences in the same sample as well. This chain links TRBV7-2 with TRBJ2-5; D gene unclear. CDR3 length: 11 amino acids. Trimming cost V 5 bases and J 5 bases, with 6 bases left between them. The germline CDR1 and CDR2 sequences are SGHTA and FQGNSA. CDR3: CASSPSETQYF. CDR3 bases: TGTGCCAGCAGCCCCTCGGAGACCCAGTACTTC.

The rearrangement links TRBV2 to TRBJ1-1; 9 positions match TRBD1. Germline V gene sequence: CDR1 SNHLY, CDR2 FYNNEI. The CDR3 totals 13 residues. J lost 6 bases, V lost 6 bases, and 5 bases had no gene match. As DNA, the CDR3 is TGTGCCAGCAGAGCACAGGGGGCGGCTGAAGCTTTCTTT. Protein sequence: CASRAQGAAEAFF.

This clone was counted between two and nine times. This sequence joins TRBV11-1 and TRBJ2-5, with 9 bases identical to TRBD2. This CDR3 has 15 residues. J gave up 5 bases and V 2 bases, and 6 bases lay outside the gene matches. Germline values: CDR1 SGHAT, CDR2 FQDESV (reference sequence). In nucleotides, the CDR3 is TGTGCCAGCAGCTTAAGCGGGGGGCCCGCGGAGACCCAGTACTTC. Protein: CASSLSGGPAETQYF.

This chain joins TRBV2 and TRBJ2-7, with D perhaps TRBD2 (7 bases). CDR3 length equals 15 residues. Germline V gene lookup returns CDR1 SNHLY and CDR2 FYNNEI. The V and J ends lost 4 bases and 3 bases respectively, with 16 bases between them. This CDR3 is CASSARGREYYEQYF. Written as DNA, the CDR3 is TGTGCCAGCAGTGCCCGGGGGCGGGAGTACTACGAGCAGTACTTC. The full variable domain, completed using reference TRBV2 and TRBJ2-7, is EPEVTQTPSHQVTQMGQEVILRCVPISNHLYFYWYRQILGQKVEFLVSFYNNEISEKSEIFDDQFSVERPDGSNFTLKIRSTKLEDSAMYFCASSARGREYYEQYFGPGTRLTVT.

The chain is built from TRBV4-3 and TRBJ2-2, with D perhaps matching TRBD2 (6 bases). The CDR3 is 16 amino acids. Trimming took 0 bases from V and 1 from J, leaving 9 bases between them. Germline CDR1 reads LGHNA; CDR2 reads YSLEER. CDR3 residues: CASSQDFGGNTGELFF. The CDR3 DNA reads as TGCGCCAGCAGCCAAGATTTCGGGGGGAACACCGGGGAGCTGTTTTTT.

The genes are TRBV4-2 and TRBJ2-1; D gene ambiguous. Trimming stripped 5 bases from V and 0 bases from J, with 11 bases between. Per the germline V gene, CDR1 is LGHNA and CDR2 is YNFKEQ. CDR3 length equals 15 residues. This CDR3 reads CASSDLRSSYNEQFF. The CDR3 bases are TGTGCCAGCAGCGACCTACGGAGCTCCTACAATGAGCAGTTCTTC.

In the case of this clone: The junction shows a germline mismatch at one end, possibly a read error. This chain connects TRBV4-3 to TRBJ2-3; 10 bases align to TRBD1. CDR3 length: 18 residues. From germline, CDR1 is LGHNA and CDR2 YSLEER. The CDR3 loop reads CASSQERKGQGHTNTQYF. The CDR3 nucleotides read TGCGCCAGCAGCCAAGAGCGAAAGGGACAGGGGCACACAAATACGCAGTATTTT.

The CDR3 spells CASSIEVGYEQYF. In nucleotides, the CDR3 is TGTGCCAGTAGTATAGAAGTCGGCTACGAGCAGTACTTC. The genes are TRBV19 and TRBJ2-7; D is uncertain. V shed 0 bases and J shed 3 bases, with 6 bases lying between them. This CDR3 contains 13 residues. CDR1 is LNHDA, CDR2 SQIVND, per germline (reference sequence).

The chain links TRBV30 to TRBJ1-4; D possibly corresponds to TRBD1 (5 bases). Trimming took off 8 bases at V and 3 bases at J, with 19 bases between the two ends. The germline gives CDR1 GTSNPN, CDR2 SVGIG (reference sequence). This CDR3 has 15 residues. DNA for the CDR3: TGTGCCGGGACTCCTCGGGGGGGACCTAATGAAAAACTGTTTTTT. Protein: CAGTPRGGPNEKLFF.

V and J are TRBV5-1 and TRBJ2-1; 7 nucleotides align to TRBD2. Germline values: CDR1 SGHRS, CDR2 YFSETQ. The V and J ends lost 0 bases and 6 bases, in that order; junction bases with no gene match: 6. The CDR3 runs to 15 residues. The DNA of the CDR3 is TGCGCCAGCAGCTTGGGGGGAGGCGGGAGCAATGAGCAGTTCTTC. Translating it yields CASSLGGGGSNEQFF.

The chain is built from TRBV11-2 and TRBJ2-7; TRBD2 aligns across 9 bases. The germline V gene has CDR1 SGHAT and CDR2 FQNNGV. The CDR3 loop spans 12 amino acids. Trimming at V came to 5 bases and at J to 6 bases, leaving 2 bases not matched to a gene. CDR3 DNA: TGTGCCAGCAGCCGACTAGCGGCCGAGCAGTACTTC. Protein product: CASSRLAAEQYF.

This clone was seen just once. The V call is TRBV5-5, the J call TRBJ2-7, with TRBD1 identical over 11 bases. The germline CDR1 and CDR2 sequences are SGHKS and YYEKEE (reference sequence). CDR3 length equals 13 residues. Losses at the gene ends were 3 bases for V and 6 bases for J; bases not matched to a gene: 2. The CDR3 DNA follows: TGTGCCAGCAGCTCGGGACAGGGGGGCGAGCAGTACTTC. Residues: CASSSGQGGEQYF.

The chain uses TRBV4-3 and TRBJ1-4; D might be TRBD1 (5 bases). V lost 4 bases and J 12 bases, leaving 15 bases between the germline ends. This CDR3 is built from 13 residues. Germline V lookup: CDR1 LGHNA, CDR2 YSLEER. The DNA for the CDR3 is TGCGCCAGCAGCCCCCACGGGGGGAGGGAACTGTTTTTT. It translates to CASSPHGGRELFF.

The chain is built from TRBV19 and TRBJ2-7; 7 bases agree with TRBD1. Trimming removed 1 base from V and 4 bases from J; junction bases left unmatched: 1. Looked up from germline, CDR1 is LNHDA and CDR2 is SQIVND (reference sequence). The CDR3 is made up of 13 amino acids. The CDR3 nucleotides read TGTGCCAGTAGTATAGCGACAGGGTACGAGCAGTACTTC. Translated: CASSIATGYEQYF.

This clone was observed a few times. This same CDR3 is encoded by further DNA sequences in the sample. CDR3 sequence (DNA): TGTGCCAGCAGTAGACAGGGGTACAATCAGCCCCAGCATTTT. Protein product: CASSRQGYNQPQHF. This rearrangement joins TRBV6-5 to TRBJ1-5; TRBD1 matches at 8 bases. Germline trimming cut 5 bases from V and 3 bases from J; bases unmatched to any gene: 3. This CDR3 is built from 14 residues. Germline CDR1 MNHEY, CDR2 SVGAGI.

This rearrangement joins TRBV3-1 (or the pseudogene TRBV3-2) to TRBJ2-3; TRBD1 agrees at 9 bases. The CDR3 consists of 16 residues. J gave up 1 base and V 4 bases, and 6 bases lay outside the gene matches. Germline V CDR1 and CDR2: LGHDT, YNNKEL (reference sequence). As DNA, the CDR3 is TGTGCCAGCAGCCCCGAGGGGGACAGGGGCACAGATACGCAGTATTTT. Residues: CASSPEGDRGTDTQYF.

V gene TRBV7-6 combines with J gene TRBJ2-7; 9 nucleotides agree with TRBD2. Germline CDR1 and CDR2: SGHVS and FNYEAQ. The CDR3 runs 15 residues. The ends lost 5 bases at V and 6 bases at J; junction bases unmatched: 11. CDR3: CASSLLRAGGSEQYF. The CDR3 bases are TGTGCCAGCAGCCTACTACGGGCGGGGGGGTCCGAGCAGTACTTC.

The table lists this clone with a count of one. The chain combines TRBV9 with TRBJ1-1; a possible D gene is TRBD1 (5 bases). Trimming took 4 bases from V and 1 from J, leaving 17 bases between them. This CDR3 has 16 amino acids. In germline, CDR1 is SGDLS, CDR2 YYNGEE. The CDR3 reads CASSLQPSRENTEAFF. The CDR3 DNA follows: TGTGCCAGCAGCTTACAGCCCAGCAGGGAGAACACTGAAGCTTTCTTT. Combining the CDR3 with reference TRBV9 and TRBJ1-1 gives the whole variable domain DSGVTQTPKHLITATGQRVTLRCSPRSGDLSVYWYQQSLDQGLQFLIQYYNGEERAKGNILERFSAQQFPDLHSELNLSSLELGDSALYFCASSLQPSRENTEAFFGQGTRLTVV.

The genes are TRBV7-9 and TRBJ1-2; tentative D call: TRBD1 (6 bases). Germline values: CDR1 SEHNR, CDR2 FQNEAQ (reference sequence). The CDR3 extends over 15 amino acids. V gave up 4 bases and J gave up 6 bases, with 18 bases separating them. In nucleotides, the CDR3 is TGTGCCAGCAGCTACTACAGGGAGTTATGGGATGGCTACACCTTC. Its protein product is CASSYYRELWDGYTF.

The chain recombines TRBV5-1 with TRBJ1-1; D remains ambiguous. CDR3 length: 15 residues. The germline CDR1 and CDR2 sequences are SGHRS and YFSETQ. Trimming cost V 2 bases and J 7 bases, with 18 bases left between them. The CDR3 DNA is TGCGCCAGCAGCTTTAGGGAGGGAATGGTTGGTGAAGCTTTCTTT. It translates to CASSFREGMVGEAFF.

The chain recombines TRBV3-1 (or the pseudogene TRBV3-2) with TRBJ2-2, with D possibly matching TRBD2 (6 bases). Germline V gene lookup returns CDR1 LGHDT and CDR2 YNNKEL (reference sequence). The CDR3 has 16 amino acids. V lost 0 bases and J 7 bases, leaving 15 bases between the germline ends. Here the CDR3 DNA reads TGTGCCAGCAGCCAAGAGGCCGGACTGGGGGGCGGGGAGCTGTTTTTT. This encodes CASSQEAGLGGGELFF.

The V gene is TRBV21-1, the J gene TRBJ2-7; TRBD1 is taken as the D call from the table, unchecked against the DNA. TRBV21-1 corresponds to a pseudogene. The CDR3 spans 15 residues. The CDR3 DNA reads TGTGCCAGCAGTAGCAAACTTGGGGCACCCGTCGAGCAGTACTTC. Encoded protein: CASSSKLGAPVEQYF.

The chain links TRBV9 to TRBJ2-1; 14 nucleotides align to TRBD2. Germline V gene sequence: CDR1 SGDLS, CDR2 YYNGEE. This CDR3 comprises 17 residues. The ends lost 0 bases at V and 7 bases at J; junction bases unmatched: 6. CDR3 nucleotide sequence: TGTGCCAGCAGCGTAGTAACGACTAGCGGGGGGGGAAATGAGCAGTTCTTC. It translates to CASSVVTTSGGGNEQFF.

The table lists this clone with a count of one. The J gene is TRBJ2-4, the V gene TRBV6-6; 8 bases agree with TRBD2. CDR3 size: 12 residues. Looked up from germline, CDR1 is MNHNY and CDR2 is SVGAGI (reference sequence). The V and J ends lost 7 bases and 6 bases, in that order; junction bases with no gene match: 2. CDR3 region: CASNGGGNIQYF. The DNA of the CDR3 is TGTGCCAGCAACGGGGGGGGAAACATTCAGTACTTC.

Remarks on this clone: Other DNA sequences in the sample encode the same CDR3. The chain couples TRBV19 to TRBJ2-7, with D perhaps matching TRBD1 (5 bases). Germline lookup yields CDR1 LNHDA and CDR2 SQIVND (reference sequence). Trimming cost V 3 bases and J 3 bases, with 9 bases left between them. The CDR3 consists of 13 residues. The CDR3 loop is CASSITGVYEQYF. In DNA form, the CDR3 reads TGTGCCAGTAGTATCACAGGAGTCTACGAGCAGTACTTC.

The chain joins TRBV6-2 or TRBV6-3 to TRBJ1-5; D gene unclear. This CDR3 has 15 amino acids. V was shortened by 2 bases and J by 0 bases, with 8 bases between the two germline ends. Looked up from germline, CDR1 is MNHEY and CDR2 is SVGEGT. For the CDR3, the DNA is TGTGCCAGCAGTTACCCCGGTTATAGCAATCAGCCCCAGCATTTT. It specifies CASSYPGYSNQPQHF.

CDR3 loop: CAISARGGDSTDTQYF. As DNA, the CDR3 is TGTGCCATCAGCGCCCGCGGGGGGGATAGCACAGATACGCAGTATTTT. The V gene is TRBV10-3, the J gene TRBJ2-3; 9 bases agree with TRBD2. The CDR3 has 16 residues. After removal of 6 bases from V and 0 bases from J, the junction contained 7 bases not matched to a gene. Per the germline V gene, CDR1 is ENHRY and CDR2 is SYGVKD.

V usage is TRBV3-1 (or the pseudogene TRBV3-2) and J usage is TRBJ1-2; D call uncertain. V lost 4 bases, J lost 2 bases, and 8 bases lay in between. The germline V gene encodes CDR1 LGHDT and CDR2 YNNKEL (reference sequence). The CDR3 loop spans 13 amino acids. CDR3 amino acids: CASSLDSNYGYTF. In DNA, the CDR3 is TGTGCCAGCAGCCTGGACTCGAACTATGGCTACACCTTC.